These 8 T cell receptor beta chains were sequenced from one sample in a study of vaccination effects on CD4 cells after COVID-19. The antigens for these receptors are not known. Profiled with immunoSEQ multiplex PCR; TCRdb holds only in-frame clones, not every one. Among under 80,000 clones listed, 73% were seen once. Peptide-pool stimulation followed by sequencing identified expanded antigen-specific CD4+ clonotypes in the ViraFEST assay. Isolation of CD4+ T cells took place after less than 12 days of culture. The person's infection with SARS-CoV-2, confirmed by PCR, took place between March and December 2020. The sequencing here drew on CD4+ T cells from PBMCs cultured with HIV peptides, taken before COVID-19 vaccination. Subset specified: HIV-1 Nef peptide pool negative control/reference culture. These receptors all come from a human donor who had a prior SARS-CoV-2 infection.

CDR3 loop: CASSQDRALEQYF. The CDR3 nucleotides read TGCGCCAGCAGCCAAGATAGAGCGCTCGAGCAGTACTTC. This sequence joins TRBV4-3 and TRBJ2-7; D gene uncertain. The CDR3 length is 13 residues. The ends were cut back, 0 bases at V and 6 bases at J, with 9 bases in the middle. Germline CDR1 reads LGHNA; CDR2 reads YSLEER.

The V gene is TRBV27, the J gene TRBJ2-5; D not resolved. The germline CDR1 and CDR2 sequences are MNHEY and SMNVEV (reference sequence). The germline V and J ends were trimmed by 11 bases and 1 base, with 14 bases remaining between them. The CDR3 has 13 residues. The CDR3 DNA follows: TGTGCCCCGGGCGCTGGGATCCAAGAGACCCAGTACTTC. It specifies CAPGAGIQETQYF.

This clone has more than one count but fewer than ten. J is TRBJ1-3 and V is TRBV2; 10 bases map to TRBD1. The CDR3 spans 14 residues. The trim removed 6 bases at V and 2 bases at J, leaving 1 base unmatched. CDR1 is SNHLY and CDR2 is FYNNEI in the germline V gene. CDR3 sequence (DNA): TGTGCCAGCAGGGGGACAGGGGCTGGAAACACCATATATTTT. Amino acid sequence: CASRGTGAGNTIYF.

V is TRBV4-3 and J is TRBJ1-1, with 12 bases lining up with TRBD1. The CDR3 consists of 21 residues. Trimming removed 2 bases from V and 4 bases from J; junction bases left unmatched: 20. Germline V gene sequence: CDR1 LGHNA, CDR2 YSLEER. The CDR3 sequence: CASSQKTPGQGASGRGTEAFF. The CDR3 DNA sequence: TGCGCCAGCAGCCAAAAGACCCCGGGACAGGGGGCTTCGGGTCGAGGCACTGAAGCTTTCTTT.

V and J are TRBV11-2 and TRBJ1-4, with 7 bases matching TRBD1. The germline CDR1 and CDR2 sequences are SGHAT and FQNNGV. The CDR3 has 20 residues. V gave up 0 bases and J gave up 2 bases; unmatched junction bases: 15. CDR3 bases: TGTGCCAGCAGCTTAGATCCCCCCCAGGGGGTTATTTCGACTAATGAAAAACTGTTTTTT. It yields the protein CASSLDPPQGVISTNEKLFF.

This clone was counted a single time. The chain joins TRBV18 to TRBJ1-2; 9 positions match TRBD1. The junction had 5 bases not matched to a gene; V was cut back by 3 bases and J by 6 bases. The CDR3 length is 14 residues. Germline V gene sequence: CDR1 KGHSH, CDR2 LQKENI. The CDR3 coding sequence is TGTGCCAGCTCACCTACAGGGGGCAGAGATGGCTACACCTTC. Translation gives CASSPTGGRDGYTF.

The CDR3 is CASSPSGPRPGELFF. The CDR3 DNA follows: TGTGCCAGCAGCCCATCAGGGCCACGACCCGGGGAGCTGTTTTTT. The V and J genes are TRBV5-4 and TRBJ2-2; D is perhaps TRBD1 (5 bases). Germline loops: CDR1 SGHNT, CDR2 YYREEE (reference sequence). This CDR3 has 15 residues. Trimming cost V 4 bases and J 6 bases, with 16 bases left between them. The variable domain in full, with the rest retrieved from reference TRBV5-4 and TRBJ2-2, is ETGVTQSPTHLIKTRGQQVTLRCSSQSGHNTVSWYQQALGQGPQFIFQYYREEENGRGNFPPRFSGLQFPNYSSELNVNALELDDSALYLCASSPSGPRPGELFFGEGSRLTVL.

For this clone: Mismatch with germline at one junction end may stem from a read error. V gene TRBV7-7 combines with J gene TRBJ2-3; TRBD2 matches 8 bases. Looked up from germline, CDR1 is SSHAT and CDR2 is FNYEAQ (reference sequence). The CDR3 totals 15 residues. The CDR3 DNA follows: TGTGCTAGCAGCTTAGGCGGGGGGCCGACAGATACGCAGTATTTT. This sequence encodes CASSLGGGPTDTQYF.